Listed here are 8 T cell receptor beta chains from one sample, sequenced in a study of cytomegalovirus exposure and HLA in healthy donors. The PCR ran on 60 Vbeta and 13 Jbeta primers. Assay: immunoSEQ multiplex PCR; the TCRdb copy retains only in-frame clones and omits some. This sample has 150,000 to 250,000 clones, with about four fifths found just once. The material sequenced was PBMCs. The receptors were gathered from a girl aged 10 to 17 in good health and CMV-seropositive.

The chain has TRBV7-2 and TRBJ1-6, with 7 bases aligning to TRBD1. Germline V gene sequence: CDR1 SGHTA, CDR2 FQGNSA. CDR3 size: 14 residues. After removal of 5 bases from V and 9 bases from J, the junction contained 7 bases not matched to a gene. CDR3 sequence (DNA): TGTGCCAGCAGCCTTGACAGGGAAGGTTCACCCCTCCACTTT. This encodes CASSLDREGSPLHF.

The rearrangement joins TRBV7-9 to TRBJ2-1; TRBD2 agrees at 10 bases. This CDR3 is 16 amino acids long. The germline V gene has CDR1 SEHNR and CDR2 FQNEAQ (reference sequence). The V gene end was trimmed by 5 bases and the J gene end by 11 bases; junction bases not matched to a gene: 15. Here the CDR3 reads CASSDLTPLAGEKQFF. CDR3 in DNA: TGTGCCAGCAGCGACCTAACCCCCCTAGCGGGGGAGAAGCAGTTCTTC.

The rearrangement links TRBV30 to TRBJ2-7, with 7 bases that match TRBD2. From germline, CDR1 is GTSNPN and CDR2 SVGIG (reference sequence). The length of the CDR3 is 15 residues. With V trimmed by 4 bases and J by 2 bases, 11 bases remained unmatched. This CDR3 is CAWTPPGRGAYEQYF. The CDR3 DNA follows: TGTGCCTGGACCCCCCCGGGGAGGGGAGCCTACGAGCAGTACTTC.

This chain links TRBV9 with TRBJ2-5; TRBD1 aligns across 7 bases. The CDR3 sequence is 15 residues long. The ends lost 3 bases at V and 2 bases at J; junction bases unmatched: 7. Germline CDR1 is SGDLS and CDR2 is YYNGEE. The CDR3 DNA follows: TGTGCCAGCAGCGAGGGGGCAGGGAATCAAGAGACCCAGTACTTC. The encoded protein is CASSEGAGNQETQYF.

V and J are TRBV10-3 and TRBJ1-3; D gene uncertain. The V and J ends lost 2 bases and 3 bases respectively, with 8 bases between them. Germline V gives CDR1 ENHRY, CDR2 SYGVKD. The CDR3 loop spans 14 amino acids. DNA for the CDR3: TGTGCCATCAGTGAGCCGACATTTGGAAACACCATATATTTT. As protein: CAISEPTFGNTIYF.

This clone was recorded a few times. The chain has TRBV19 and TRBJ2-3; a weak D match, TRBD2 (7 bases). V was shortened by 6 bases and J by 6 bases, with 19 bases between the two germline ends. This CDR3 region has 15 residues. Germline V gives CDR1 LNHDA, CDR2 SQIVND (reference sequence). This CDR3 reads CASSPPAGAGDTQYF. Written as DNA, the CDR3 is TGTGCCAGTAGCCCACCGGCGGGGGCCGGGGATACGCAGTATTTT.

V is TRBV4-2 and J is TRBJ2-3, with 11 positions matching TRBD2. The CDR3 is made up of 17 amino acids. Germline trimming cut 1 base from V and 1 base from J; bases unmatched to any gene: 4. Germline CDR1 LGHNA, CDR2 YNFKEQ. CDR3: CASSQVTSGGRTDTQYF. The DNA of the CDR3 is TGTGCCAGCAGCCAAGTTACTAGCGGGGGACGCACAGATACGCAGTATTTT.

The chain employs TRBV5-5 and TRBJ1-5; maybe TRBD1 (5 bases). The CDR3 runs 14 residues. The germline gives CDR1 SGHKS, CDR2 YYEKEE (reference sequence). V was trimmed by 4 bases and J by 5 bases, leaving 13 bases between them. The CDR3 DNA sequence: TGTGCCAGCAGCATACTGGACACCTATCAGCCCCAGCATTTT. Protein sequence: CASSILDTYQPQHF. Based on the CDR3 plus reference TRBV5-5 and TRBJ1-5, the full variable domain is DAGVTQSPTHLIKTRGQQVTLRCSPISGHKSVSWYQQVLGQGPQFIFQYYEKEERGRGNFPDRFSARQFPNYSSELNVNALLLGDSALYLCASSILDTYQPQHFGDGTRLSIL.